The clone carrying this T cell receptor beta chain was detected ten times or more. Antigen: not known. Researchers tagged individual cDNA molecules with unique molecular identifiers. One entry per CDR3 protein, called by TCRdb with MiXCR from the 5' RACE reads. The table lists about 27,000 distinct CDR3 sequences, roughly 4.3% of them singletons, with over 9.5% in the top ten. The CDR3 runs 19 residues. Germline-derived CDR1 and CDR2 are SGHAT and FQNNGV. V shed 2 bases, J shed 4 bases, and the junction held 15 bases outside the gene matches. These data belong to a study of early T cells in non-severe SARS-CoV-2 infection. Study summary: Chains stayed unpaired after sequencing of bulk RNA from unsorted whole blood. Study results and caveats: VDJdb matching, biased toward anti-spike CD8 responses, missed private and CD4 specificities.

Sequencing was performed on whole blood. The chain uses TRBV11-2 and TRBJ2-3, with 10 bases fitting TRBD2. The sequence came from an adult who was a healthcare worker with PCR-confirmed SARS-CoV-2 infection or an uninfected control (not recorded which). The CDR3 nucleotides are TGTGCCAGCAGCTTAAGAGGGGTCGGGGCTAGCGGGAGACCAGATACGCAGTATTTT. Residues: CASSLRGVGASGRPDTQYF.